Listed below are T cell receptor beta chains from one sample, sequenced in a study of shared clonotypes between healthy human individuals. TCRdb's table, derived via immunoSEQ multiplex PCR, lists solely in-frame clones and lacks some. The sample lists roughly 2 million clones, approximately 94% seen once, with 0.1% to 0.15% in the top ten. The sample taken for sequencing was naive CD4+ T cells sorted from blood. All receptors derive from a man aged 18 to 35 in good health. CDR3s leave out the opening cysteine and the closing phenylalanine or tryptophan. D genes are given only for firm matches.

V gene,J gene,D gene,CDR3 protein
TRBV7-2,TRBJ2-7,-,ASSQGRGAPYEQY
TRBV5-1,TRBJ1-4,TRBD1,ASSRDRMGENNEKLF
TRBV2,TRBJ2-3,TRBD2,ASSATTSGAGDTQY
TRBV11-2,TRBJ2-1,TRBD2,ASSSTSGSTNEQF
TRBV18,TRBJ1-2,-,ASSPRPSWDYGYT
TRBV6-5,TRBJ2-5,TRBD1,ASSYWTGLQETQY
TRBV7-3,TRBJ2-7,-,ASSLNLLDPGGWPRHEQY
TRBV5-1,TRBJ2-7,-,ASSLRSGDPYEQY
TRBV5-1,TRBJ2-7,-,ASSTGTGYEQY
TRBV5-4,TRBJ1-6,-,ASSFGRGYSPLH
TRBV28,TRBJ1-4,TRBD1,ASSFGGQGTNEKLF
TRBV27,TRBJ1-2,-,ASSLSPYNYGYT
TRBV30,TRBJ2-3,-,AWSVQSRPGGTQY
TRBV18,TRBJ1-1,-,ASSPPGLRNTEAF
TRBV30,TRBJ2-3,TRBD2,AWGLAGAPGTDTQY
TRBV6-5,TRBJ2-4,TRBD1,ASGTGGVENIQY
TRBV6-1,TRBJ2-7,-,ASAQGFYEQY
TRBV10-1,TRBJ2-3,-,ASSRTVSITDTQY
TRBV27,TRBJ1-1,-,ASRRSTEAF
TRBV10-3,TRBJ2-7,-,AISESGRPWQY
TRBV7-2,TRBJ1-2,TRBD1,ASGKGGSNYGYT
TRBV19,TRBJ1-1,-,ASSIRSTEAF
TRBV15,TRBJ1-1,-,ATSRSLGENTEAF
TRBV7-2,TRBJ1-6,-,ASSLAAGKRISPLH
TRBV12-2,TRBJ2-2,-,ASRSPRGTDTNTGELF
TRBV19,TRBJ2-7,-,ASSIEVAPYEQY
TRBV6-5,TRBJ2-1,-,ASSYGGLSYNEQF
TRBV6-6,TRBJ2-7,-,ASSLGPGVVEQY
TRBV5-4,TRBJ2-3,-,ASSLTSSTDTQY
TRBV6-1,TRBJ2-7,-,ASSEGLAQLTYEQY
TRBV19,TRBJ1-1,-,ASTLGGVNRMNTEAF
TRBV7-2,TRBJ2-2,TRBD2,ASSFRPGLAGGELF
TRBV27,TRBJ2-1,-,ASSLYRLVGRDNEQF
TRBV18,TRBJ1-1,-,ASSPQGTNTEAF
TRBV15,TRBJ1-1,-,ATSRDGGGTEAF
TRBV6-6,TRBJ1-3,-,ASSSIQGSGNTIY
TRBV7-9,TRBJ2-3,TRBD1,ASSFGDRGRWDTQY
TRBV6-6,TRBJ2-7,TRBD1,ASRPSDRGTYEQY
TRBV10-3,TRBJ1-4,-,AISESPATNEKLF
TRBV5-1,TRBJ1-3,-,ASKARSGNTIY
TRBV28,TRBJ2-6,-,ASSFGDGGANVLT
TRBV6-1,TRBJ1-2,-,ASSPRTREFYGYT
TRBV5-8,TRBJ2-7,-,ASREQGSAYEQY
TRBV6-1,TRBJ1-1,-,ASSATQGITEAF
TRBV4-1,TRBJ2-1,-,ASSQVQGGQSYNEQF
TRBV25-1,TRBJ1-3,-,ASSEGRNTIY
TRBV4-3,TRBJ2-7,-,ASSQDRGTSREQY
TRBV6-6,TRBJ1-3,-,ASSDHSLLSGNTIY
TRBV5-4,TRBJ1-6,-,ASSFEQPSSPLH
TRBV2,TRBJ2-7,-,ASDPDGALEQY
TRBV9,TRBJ1-3,TRBD1,ASSVVGQGYSGNTIY
TRBV15,TRBJ1-5,TRBD1,ATSRGQGVNQPQH
TRBV9,TRBJ2-5,-,ASSVGRSKETQY
TRBV18,TRBJ1-1,-,ASSQITQNTEAF
TRBV19,TRBJ2-2,-,ASSKGTGELF
TRBV10-3,TRBJ2-1,TRBD2,AISPGLAGGSQQF
TRBV28,TRBJ2-7,TRBD2,ASSLRGLAGGYEQY